This T cell receptor (beta chain) was profiled in a study of T cells in Graves' hyperthyroidism and ophthalmopathy. Study outcomes and limitations: Researchers report that a 13 V-J model separated ophthalmopathy from stable hyperthyroidism.

Graves' hyperthyroidism is called stable when ophthalmopathy does not progress within 18 months. The hyperthyroidism patients had all been newly diagnosed, and their disease duration was under 2 months. Their ages ranged from 18 to 65 years. Diagnoses rested on clinical symptoms, serum thyroxine and TRAb, thyroid ultrasound and orbital computed tomography. This clonotype was seen many times. Its specificity is not known. TCR beta CDR3 sequences were amplified from RNA transcripts. Initially, a first-round RT-PCR of the TCR CDR3 employed the HTBI primer set. TCRdb fed the multiplex PCR reads into MiXCR, producing one record per CDR3 protein. Here the sample spans hundreds of thousands of distinct CDR3 sequences, 14% being singletons. The sequencing sample was made of blood. The TCR sequence derives from a woman aged 18-35 years with Graves' hyperthyroidism.

The CDR3 DNA reads as TGTGCCATAGTACAGCCCCCGTCAGATACGCAGTATTTT. Protein product: CAIVQPPSDTQYF. This chain joins TRBV10-3 and TRBJ2-3; no firm D call. The CDR3 is 13 residues long. V gave up 9 bases and J gave up 4 bases, with 14 bases separating them. The germline CDR1 and CDR2 sequences are ENHRY and SYGVKD.